The 17 T cell receptor beta chains below were found in one sample sequenced in a study of cytotoxic CD8 clonotypes in ibrutinib-treated CLL. The repertoire was sequenced with immunoSEQ multiplex PCR; TCRdb's copy has only in-frame clones and lacks some. The table lists about 310,000 clones, approximately 80% of them singletons, with 6.5% to 8.5% in the top ten. This specimen was PBMCs, taken before ibrutinib treatment. The source is a human donor with chronic lymphocytic leukemia.

The V gene is TRBV19, the J gene TRBJ1-3; D perhaps matches TRBD1 (6 bases). The germline V and J ends were trimmed by 5 bases and 0 bases, with 11 bases remaining between them. CDR1 LNHDA and CDR2 SQIVND come from the germline V gene (reference sequence). The CDR3 is 15 residues long. The CDR3 loop reads CASSRQEISGNTIYF. The CDR3 coding sequence is TGTGCCAGTAGTCGACAGGAGATCTCTGGAAACACCATATATTTT.

The chain employs TRBV7-3 and TRBJ2-5, with 13 bases that match TRBD2. Germline CDR1 is SGHTA and CDR2 is FQGTGA. Germline trimming cut 0 bases from V and 5 bases from J; bases unmatched to any gene: 3. The length of the CDR3 is 16 residues. CDR3 amino acids: CASSLTGLAGDETQYF. The DNA for the CDR3 is TGTGCCAGCAGCTTAACCGGACTAGCGGGAGATGAGACCCAGTACTTC.

This chain connects TRBV30 to TRBJ1-1; D possibly corresponds to TRBD1 (5 bases). This CDR3 region has 15 residues. Trimming took off 0 bases at V and 2 bases at J, with 13 bases between the two ends. The germline gives CDR1 GTSNPN, CDR2 SVGIG (reference sequence). CDR3 coding DNA: TGTGCCTGGAGTGTACTCCGGCAGGGCAACACTGAAGCTTTCTTT. This encodes CAWSVLRQGNTEAFF.

This clone was seen a few times. The chain has TRBV20-1 and TRBJ1-2, with D unresolved. This CDR3 spans 11 amino acids. Trimming pared 5 bases from V and 4 bases from J, leaving 8 bases between. Germline values: CDR1 DFQATT, CDR2 SNEGSKA (reference sequence). For the CDR3, the DNA is TGCAGTGCTTCGATTCCCTATGGCTACACCTTC. It specifies CSASIPYGYTF.

This clone appeared a single time. V gene TRBV27 combines with J gene TRBJ2-7; 11 nucleotides align to TRBD2. The CDR3 consists of 18 residues. Germline V gene data show CDR1 as MNHEY and CDR2 as SMNVEV (reference sequence). V shed 6 bases, J shed 3 bases, and the junction held 16 bases outside the gene matches. CDR3: CASSPVGLGLAGGYEQYF. The CDR3 DNA follows: TGTGCCAGCAGCCCAGTCGGTCTCGGACTAGCGGGTGGCTACGAGCAGTACTTC.

The rearrangement joins TRBV19 to TRBJ1-4; the D gene is possibly TRBD1 (5 bases). V was clipped by 1 base and J by 7 bases, with 10 bases between them. The CDR3 sequence is 14 residues long. CDR1 and CDR2 from the germline V gene are LNHDA and SQIVND (reference sequence). The CDR3 nucleotides read TGTGCCAGTAGTATAGGAACAGGTTCTGAAAAACTGTTTTTT. It translates to CASSIGTGSEKLFF.

The rearrangement uses TRBV6-5 and TRBJ1-3, with 9 nucleotides matching TRBD1. Germline V gene lookup returns CDR1 MNHEY and CDR2 SVGAGI. J lost 4 bases, V lost 2 bases, and 6 bases had no gene match. The length of the CDR3 is 16 residues. CDR3 nucleotides: TGTGCCAGCAGTTACACGCCCGGGACAGGGGGAAACACCATATATTTT. It translates to CASSYTPGTGGNTIYF.

The chain joins TRBV5-1 to TRBJ2-2; D ambiguous. The germline gives CDR1 SGHRS, CDR2 YFSETQ. The length of the CDR3 is 14 residues. Between the trimmed V and J ends, which lost 1 base and 5 bases, there was a span of 9 bases. CDR3 protein: CASSLPRTTGELFF. CDR3 sequence (DNA): TGCGCCAGCAGCTTGCCACGGACGACCGGGGAGCTGTTTTTT.

The V and J genes are TRBV10-3 and TRBJ1-1, with D tentatively TRBD1 (6 bases). Trimming left V 2 bases short and J 3 bases short, with 19 bases between. The CDR3 sequence is 17 residues long. Germline loops: CDR1 ENHRY, CDR2 SYGVKD. The CDR3 DNA is TGTGCCATCAGTGAGGCACCACAGGGCTGGGCGGACACTGAAGCTTTCTTT. Residues: CAISEAPQGWADTEAFF.

This clone was seen a few times. The chain combines TRBV7-9 with TRBJ2-2, with D unclear. From germline, CDR1 is SEHNR and CDR2 FQNEAQ (reference sequence). V gave up 3 bases and J gave up 8 bases, with 10 bases separating them. The CDR3 extends over 13 amino acids. The CDR3 bases are TGTGCCAGCAGCTTCGGTGTAGCTGGGGAGCTGTTTTTT. Translating it yields CASSFGVAGELFF.

This clone has only one observation. V usage is TRBV4-3 and J usage is TRBJ2-3, with D hard to call. From germline, CDR1 is LGHNA and CDR2 YSLEER. This CDR3 is 14 amino acids long. Trimming left V 4 bases short and J 0 bases short, with 8 bases between. The chain's CDR3 is CASSLSTSTDTQYF. For the CDR3, the DNA is TGCGCCAGCAGCCTATCAACTAGCACAGATACGCAGTATTTT.

The genes are TRBV5-1 and TRBJ2-7, with 14 bases lining up with TRBD2. From germline, CDR1 is SGHRS and CDR2 YFSETQ. J lost 5 bases, V lost 4 bases, and 8 bases had no gene match. The length of the CDR3 is 16 residues. The CDR3 spells CASSGTSGRLGHEQYF. The CDR3 coding sequence is TGCGCCAGCAGCGGGACTAGCGGGAGATTGGGACACGAGCAGTACTTC.

This sequence joins TRBV5-4 and TRBJ2-7; TRBD2 agrees at 7 bases. This CDR3 has 14 residues. CDR1 is SGHNT and CDR2 is YYREEE in the germline V gene (reference sequence). V shed 3 bases and J 3 bases; nucleotides not matched to a gene: 6. CDR3 loop: CASSSGLGNYEQYF. The CDR3 DNA reads as TGTGCCAGCAGCTCAGGACTAGGTAACTACGAGCAGTACTTC.

CDR3 DNA sequence: TGTGCCAGCGGTGCCAGGGCCTACGAGCAGTACTTC. As protein: CASGARAYEQYF. The gene calls are TRBV27 and TRBJ2-7, with D possibly being TRBD1 (5 bases). Trimming took off 8 bases at V and 2 bases at J, with 10 bases between the two ends. The CDR3 totals 12 residues. Germline V gives CDR1 MNHEY, CDR2 SMNVEV (reference sequence).

The DNA of the CDR3 is TGTGCCAGCAGTGAGCCGGGACAGGGTATTCGAGGGACTGAAGCTTTCTTT. Translating gives CASSEPGQGIRGTEAFF. The V call is TRBV2, the J call TRBJ1-1, with 9 bases fitting TRBD1. The CDR3 runs 17 residues. The V gene's germline CDR1 is SNHLY and CDR2 FYNNEI. With V trimmed by 3 bases and J by 5 bases, 13 bases remained unmatched.

This clone was detected once. The sample carries other DNA sequences with the same CDR3. The chain employs TRBV9 and TRBJ2-2, with 7 bases aligning to TRBD2. The CDR3 contains 15 residues. J was trimmed by 4 bases and V by 4 bases; bases with no gene match: 7. Germline assignment: CDR1 SGDLS and CDR2 YYNGEE. In DNA form, the CDR3 reads TGTGCCAGCAGCACCAGACTAGCTGGCACCGGGGAGCTGTTTTTT. As protein: CASSTRLAGTGELFF.

The rearrangement joins TRBV27 to TRBJ2-2; D uncertain. Trimming took off 7 bases at V and 5 bases at J, with 8 bases between the two ends. This CDR3 has 12 amino acids. Germline V gene sequence: CDR1 MNHEY, CDR2 SMNVEV (reference sequence). The CDR3 sequence is CASNTGTGELFF. CDR3 nucleotides: TGTGCCAGCAATACCGGGACCGGGGAGCTGTTTTTT.